This T cell receptor (beta chain) was recovered during a study of blood T cell repertoires in COVID-19. Study background: Acute-phase and convalescent COVID-19 samples originated in the United States, Italy and Spain.

Here immunoSEQ multiplex PCR was the method, and the copy in TCRdb shows in-frame clones only, minus some. The repertoire holds around 100,000 clones, with more than 75% as singletons. The CDR3 length is 13 residues. Germline-derived CDR1 and CDR2 are LNHDA and SQIVND (reference sequence). J gave up 12 bases and V 5 bases, and 7 bases lay outside the gene matches. The chain joins TRBV19 to TRBJ2-1, with 10 bases identical to TRBD2. This clonotype was sampled from a young man in a cohort sampled during active COVID-19. Source material: peripheral blood. The CDR3 loop reads CASSLTSGEWQFF. The CDR3, as DNA: TGTGCCAGTAGTCTCACTAGCGGGGAGTGGCAGTTCTTC.